This T cell receptor beta chain appears in the sequencing data of a study of blood T cell repertoires in COVID-19. Study context: From the United States, Italy and Spain came samples of acute and convalescent COVID-19. From T cells, B-cell-depleted T cells, or PBMCs came the material, which was cDNA or gDNA.

In the original processing: Estimation of nucleated cell counts was performed using reference gene primer amplification. Generated by immunoSEQ multiplex PCR, the TCRdb table keeps only in-frame clones and is missing some. The DNA was the basis for D and trimming; V, J and clone size are from that table. The sample consists of under 90,000 clones, around 75% of them appearing once. Germline-derived CDR1 and CDR2 are SGHRS and YFSETQ. The CDR3 sequence is 18 residues long. The V gene end was trimmed by 4 bases and the J gene end by 0 bases; junction bases not matched to a gene: 7. This clone has a handful of counts.

The clonotype originates from a woman of 80 years or more with active or convalescent COVID-19. The material sequenced was peripheral blood. V usage is TRBV5-1 and J usage is TRBJ2-6; 10 bases fit TRBD1. The CDR3 nucleotides read TGCGCCAGCAGCGAGCCGGGACAGGGGCACTCTGGGGCCAACGTCCTGACTTTC. It translates to CASSEPGQGHSGANVLTF.